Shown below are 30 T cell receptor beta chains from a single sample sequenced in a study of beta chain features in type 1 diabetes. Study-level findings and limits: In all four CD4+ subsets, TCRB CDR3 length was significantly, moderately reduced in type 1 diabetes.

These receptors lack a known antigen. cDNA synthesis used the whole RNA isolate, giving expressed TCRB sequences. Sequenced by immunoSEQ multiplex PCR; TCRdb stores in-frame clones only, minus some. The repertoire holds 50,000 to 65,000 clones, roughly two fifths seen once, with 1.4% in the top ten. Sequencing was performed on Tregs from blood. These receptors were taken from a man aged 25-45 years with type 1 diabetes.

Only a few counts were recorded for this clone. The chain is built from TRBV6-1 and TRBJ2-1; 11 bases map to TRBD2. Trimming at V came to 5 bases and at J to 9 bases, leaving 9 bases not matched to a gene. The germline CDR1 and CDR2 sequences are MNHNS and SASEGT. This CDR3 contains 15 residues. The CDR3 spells CASSHSGRAIGEQFF. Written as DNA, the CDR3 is TGTGCCAGCAGTCATAGCGGGAGGGCTATCGGTGAGCAGTTCTTC.

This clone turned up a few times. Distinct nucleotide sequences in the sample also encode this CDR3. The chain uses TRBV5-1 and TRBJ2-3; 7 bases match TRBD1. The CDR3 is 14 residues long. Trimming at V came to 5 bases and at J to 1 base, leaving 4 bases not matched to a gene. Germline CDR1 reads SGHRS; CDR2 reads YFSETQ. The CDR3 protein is CASSSGQGTDTQYF. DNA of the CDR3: TGCGCCAGCAGTTCCGGACAGGGCACAGATACGCAGTATTTT.

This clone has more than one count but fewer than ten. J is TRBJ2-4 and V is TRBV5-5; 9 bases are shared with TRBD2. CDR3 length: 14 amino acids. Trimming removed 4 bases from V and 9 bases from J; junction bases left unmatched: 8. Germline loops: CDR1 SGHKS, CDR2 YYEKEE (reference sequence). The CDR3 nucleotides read TGTGCCAGCAGCCTGGGTTGGACTAGCGTCATTCAGTACTTC. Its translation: CASSLGWTSVIQYF.

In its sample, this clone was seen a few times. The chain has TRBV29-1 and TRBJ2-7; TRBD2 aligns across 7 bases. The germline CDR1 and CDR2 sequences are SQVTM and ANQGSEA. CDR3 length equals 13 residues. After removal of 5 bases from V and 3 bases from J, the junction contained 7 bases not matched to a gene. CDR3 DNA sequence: TGCAGCGTTAGCGGGATCAGGGACTACGAGCAGTACTTC. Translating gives CSVSGIRDYEQYF.

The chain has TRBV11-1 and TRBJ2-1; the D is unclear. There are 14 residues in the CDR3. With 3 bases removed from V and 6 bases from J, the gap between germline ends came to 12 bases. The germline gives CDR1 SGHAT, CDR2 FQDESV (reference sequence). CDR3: CASSLVQYPNEQFF. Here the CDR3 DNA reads TGTGCCAGCAGCTTGGTACAATACCCCAATGAGCAGTTCTTC. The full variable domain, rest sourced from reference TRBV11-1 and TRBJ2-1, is EAEVAQSPRYKITEKSQAVAFWCDPISGHATLYWYRQILGQGPELLVQFQDESVVDDSQLPKDRFSAERLKGVDSTLKIQPAELGDSAMYLCASSLVQYPNEQFFGPGTRLTVL.

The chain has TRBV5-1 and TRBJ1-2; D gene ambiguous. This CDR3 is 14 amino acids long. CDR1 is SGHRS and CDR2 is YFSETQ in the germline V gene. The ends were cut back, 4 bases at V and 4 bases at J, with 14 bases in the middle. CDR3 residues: CASSQAGIGYGYTF. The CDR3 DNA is TGCGCCAGCAGCCAGGCGGGGATCGGCTATGGCTACACCTTC.

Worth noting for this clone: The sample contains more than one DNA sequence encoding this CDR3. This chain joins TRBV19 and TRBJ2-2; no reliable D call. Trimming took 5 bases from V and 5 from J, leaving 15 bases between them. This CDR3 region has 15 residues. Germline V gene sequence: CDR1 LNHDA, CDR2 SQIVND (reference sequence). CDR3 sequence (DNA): TGTGCCAGTAGTCCTCGCGTCCGTGAAACCGGGGAGCTGTTTTTT. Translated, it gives CASSPRVRETGELFF.

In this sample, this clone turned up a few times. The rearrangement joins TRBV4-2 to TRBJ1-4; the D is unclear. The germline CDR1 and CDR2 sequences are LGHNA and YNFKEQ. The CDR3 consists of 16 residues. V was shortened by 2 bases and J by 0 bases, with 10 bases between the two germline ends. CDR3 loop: CASSQTNAATNEKLFF. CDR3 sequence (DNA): TGTGCCAGCAGCCAAACTAACGCAGCAACTAATGAAAAACTGTTTTTT.

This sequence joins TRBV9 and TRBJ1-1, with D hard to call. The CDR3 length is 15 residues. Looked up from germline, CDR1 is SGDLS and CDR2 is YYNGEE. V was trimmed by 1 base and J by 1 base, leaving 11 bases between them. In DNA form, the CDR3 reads TGTGCCAGCAGCGTAACTTCCCTTGGGAACACTGAAGCTTTCTTT. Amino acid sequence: CASSVTSLGNTEAFF.

DNA for the CDR3: TGCGCCAGCAGCTTGAGGACAGACCCTTATGGCTACACCTTC. Its protein is CASSLRTDPYGYTF. The V call is TRBV5-1, the J call TRBJ1-2, with TRBD1 as a possible D gene (6 bases). The germline V and J ends were trimmed by 1 base and 5 bases, with 12 bases remaining between them. In germline, CDR1 is SGHRS, CDR2 YFSETQ. This CDR3 contains 14 residues.

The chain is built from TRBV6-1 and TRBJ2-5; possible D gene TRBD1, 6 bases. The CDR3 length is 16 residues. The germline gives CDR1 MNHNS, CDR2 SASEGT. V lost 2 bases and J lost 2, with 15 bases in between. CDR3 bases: TGTGCCAGCAGTGAACGGAGGACAGCGAAACAAGAGACCCAGTACTTC. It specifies CASSERRTAKQETQYF.

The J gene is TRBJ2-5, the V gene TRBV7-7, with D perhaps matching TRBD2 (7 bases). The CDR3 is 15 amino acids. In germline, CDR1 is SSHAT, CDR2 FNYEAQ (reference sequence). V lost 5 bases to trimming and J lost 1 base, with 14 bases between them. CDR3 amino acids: CASSRSAGAQETQYF. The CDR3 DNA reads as TGTGCCAGCAGCAGATCGGCGGGGGCCCAAGAGACCCAGTACTTC.

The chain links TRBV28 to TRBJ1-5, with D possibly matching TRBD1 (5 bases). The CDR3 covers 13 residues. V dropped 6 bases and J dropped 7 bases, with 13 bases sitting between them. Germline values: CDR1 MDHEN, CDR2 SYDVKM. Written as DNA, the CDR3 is TGTGCCAGCAGGTGGGGGGTACAACAGCCCCAGCATTTT. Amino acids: CASRWGVQQPQHF.

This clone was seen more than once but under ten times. The CDR3 sequence: CASSQVARGGEAFF. The CDR3 DNA follows: TGCGCCAGCAGCCAAGTGGCCCGTGGAGGTGAAGCTTTCTTT. The chain uses TRBV4-3 and TRBJ1-1; D unclear. Trimming removed 1 base at V and 7 bases at J, with 13 bases between. The germline V gene has CDR1 LGHNA and CDR2 YSLEER. The CDR3 length is 14 residues.

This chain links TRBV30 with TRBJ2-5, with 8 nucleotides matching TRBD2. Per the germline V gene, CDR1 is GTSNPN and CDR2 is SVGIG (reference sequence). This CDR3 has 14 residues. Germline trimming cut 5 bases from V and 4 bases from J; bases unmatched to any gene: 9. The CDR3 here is CAWAHGLAIETQYF. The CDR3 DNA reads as TGTGCCTGGGCCCACGGACTAGCAATAGAGACCCAGTACTTC.

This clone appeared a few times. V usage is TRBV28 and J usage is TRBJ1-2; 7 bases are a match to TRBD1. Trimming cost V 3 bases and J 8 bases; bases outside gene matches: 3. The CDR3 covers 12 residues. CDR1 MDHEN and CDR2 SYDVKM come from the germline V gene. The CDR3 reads CASSLDRKGYTF. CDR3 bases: TGTGCCAGCAGTTTGGACAGGAAGGGCTACACCTTC.

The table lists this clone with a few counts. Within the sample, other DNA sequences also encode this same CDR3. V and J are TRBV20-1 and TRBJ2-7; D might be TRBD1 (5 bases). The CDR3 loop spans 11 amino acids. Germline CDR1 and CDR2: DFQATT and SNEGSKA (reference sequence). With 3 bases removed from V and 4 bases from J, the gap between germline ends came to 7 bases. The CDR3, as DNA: TGCAGTGCTAGTAGGGGATACGAGCAGTACTTC. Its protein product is CSASRGYEQYF.

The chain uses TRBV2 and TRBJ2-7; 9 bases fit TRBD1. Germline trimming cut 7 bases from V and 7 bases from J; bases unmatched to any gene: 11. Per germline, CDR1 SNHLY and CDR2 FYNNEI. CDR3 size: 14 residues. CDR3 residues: CASTPGQGAREQYF. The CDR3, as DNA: TGTGCCAGCACGCCGGGACAGGGAGCGAGGGAGCAGTACTTC. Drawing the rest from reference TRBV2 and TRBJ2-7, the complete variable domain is EPEVTQTPSHQVTQMGQEVILRCVPISNHLYFYWYRQILGQKVEFLVSFYNNEISEKSEIFDDQFSVERPDGSNFTLKIRSTKLEDSAMYFCASTPGQGAREQYFGPGTRLTVT.

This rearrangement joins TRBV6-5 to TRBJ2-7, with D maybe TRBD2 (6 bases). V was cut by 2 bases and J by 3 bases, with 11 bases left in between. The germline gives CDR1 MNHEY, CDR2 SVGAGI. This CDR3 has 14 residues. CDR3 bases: TGTGCCAGCAGTTACCGGGGGAATAGCTACGAGCAGTACTTC. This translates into CASSYRGNSYEQYF.

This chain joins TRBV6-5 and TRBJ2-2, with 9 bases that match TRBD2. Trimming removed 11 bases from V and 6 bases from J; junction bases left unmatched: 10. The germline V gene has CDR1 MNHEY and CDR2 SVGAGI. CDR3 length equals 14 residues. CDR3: CASARTSVAGELFF. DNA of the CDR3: TGTGCCTCGGCCCGGACTAGCGTAGCCGGGGAGCTGTTTTTT.

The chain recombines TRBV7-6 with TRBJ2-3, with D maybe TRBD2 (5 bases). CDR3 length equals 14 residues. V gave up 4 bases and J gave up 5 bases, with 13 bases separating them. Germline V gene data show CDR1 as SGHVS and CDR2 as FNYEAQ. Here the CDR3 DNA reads TGTGCCAGCAGCTCCCGGGGTGCCGGAGATACGCAGTATTTT. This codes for CASSSRGAGDTQYF.

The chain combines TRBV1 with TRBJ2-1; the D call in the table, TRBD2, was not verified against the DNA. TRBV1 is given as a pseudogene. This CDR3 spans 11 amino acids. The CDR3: CTSSYYNEQFF. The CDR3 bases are TGCACCAGCTCCTACTACAATGAGCAGTTCTTC.

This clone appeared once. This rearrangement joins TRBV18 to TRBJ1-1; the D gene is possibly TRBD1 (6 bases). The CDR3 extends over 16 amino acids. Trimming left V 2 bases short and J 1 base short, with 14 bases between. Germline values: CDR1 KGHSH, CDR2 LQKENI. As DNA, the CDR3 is TGTGCCAGCTCACCAATTTTAGCAGGGGAGAACACTGAAGCTTTCTTT. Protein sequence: CASSPILAGENTEAFF.

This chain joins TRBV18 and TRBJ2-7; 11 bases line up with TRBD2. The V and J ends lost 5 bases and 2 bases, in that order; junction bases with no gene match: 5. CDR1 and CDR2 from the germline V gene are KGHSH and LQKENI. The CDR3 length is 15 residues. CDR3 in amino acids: CASSSGTSGTYEQYF. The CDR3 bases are TGTGCCAGCTCATCCGGGACTAGCGGAACCTACGAGCAGTACTTC.

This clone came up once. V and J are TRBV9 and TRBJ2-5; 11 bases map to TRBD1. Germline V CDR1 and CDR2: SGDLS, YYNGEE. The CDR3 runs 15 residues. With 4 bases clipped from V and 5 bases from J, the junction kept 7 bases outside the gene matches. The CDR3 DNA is TGTGCCAGCAGCCTTGGACAGGGGGCTTGGGAGACCCAGTACTTC. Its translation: CASSLGQGAWETQYF.

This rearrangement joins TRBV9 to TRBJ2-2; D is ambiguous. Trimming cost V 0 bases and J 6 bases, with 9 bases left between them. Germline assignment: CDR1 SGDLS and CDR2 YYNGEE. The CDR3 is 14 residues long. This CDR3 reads CASSVGSKPGELFF. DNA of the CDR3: TGTGCCAGCAGCGTAGGGTCTAAACCCGGGGAGCTGTTTTTT.

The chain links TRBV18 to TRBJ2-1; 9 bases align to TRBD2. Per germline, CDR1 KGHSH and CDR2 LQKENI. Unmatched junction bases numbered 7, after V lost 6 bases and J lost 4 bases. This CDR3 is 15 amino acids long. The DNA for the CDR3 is TGTGCCAGCTCCATTAGCGGGAGAGATTACAATGAGCAGTTCTTC. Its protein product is CASSISGRDYNEQFF.

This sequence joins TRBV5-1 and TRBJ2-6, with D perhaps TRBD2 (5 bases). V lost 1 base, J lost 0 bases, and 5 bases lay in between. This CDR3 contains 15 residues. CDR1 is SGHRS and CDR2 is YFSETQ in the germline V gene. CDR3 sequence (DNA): TGCGCCAGCAGCTTGCTAGCCTCTGGGGCCAACGTCCTGACTTTC. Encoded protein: CASSLLASGANVLTF.

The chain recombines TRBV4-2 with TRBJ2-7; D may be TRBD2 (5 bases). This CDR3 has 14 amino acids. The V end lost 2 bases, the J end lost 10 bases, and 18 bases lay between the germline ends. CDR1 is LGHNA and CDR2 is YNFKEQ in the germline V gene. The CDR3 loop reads CASSQRILAMEQYF. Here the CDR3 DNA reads TGTGCCAGCAGCCAAAGAATCCTAGCAATGGAACAGTACTTC.

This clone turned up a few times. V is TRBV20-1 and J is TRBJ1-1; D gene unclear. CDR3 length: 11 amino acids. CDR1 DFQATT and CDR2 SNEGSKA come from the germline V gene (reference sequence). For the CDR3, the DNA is TGCACCGGGTTCAGAAACACTGAAGCTTTCTTT. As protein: CTGFRNTEAFF.